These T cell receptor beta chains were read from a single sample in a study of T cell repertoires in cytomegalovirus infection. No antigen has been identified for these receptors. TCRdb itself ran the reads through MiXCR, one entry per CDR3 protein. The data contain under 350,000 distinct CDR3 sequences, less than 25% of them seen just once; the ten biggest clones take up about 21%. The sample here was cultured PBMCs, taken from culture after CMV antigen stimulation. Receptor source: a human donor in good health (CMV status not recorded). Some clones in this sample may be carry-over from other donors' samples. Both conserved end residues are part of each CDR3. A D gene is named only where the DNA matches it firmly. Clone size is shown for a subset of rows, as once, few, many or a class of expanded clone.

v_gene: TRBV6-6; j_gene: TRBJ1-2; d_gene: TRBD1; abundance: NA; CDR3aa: CASSPPPGQADYGYTF; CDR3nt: TGTGCCAGCAGTCCCCCTCCGGGACAGGCGGACTATGGCTACACCTTC
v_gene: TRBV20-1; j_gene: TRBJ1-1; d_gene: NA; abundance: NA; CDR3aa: CSARDGGHGMNTEAFF; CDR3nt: TGCAGTGCTAGAGATGGGGGGCATGGGATGAACACTGAAGCTTTCTTT
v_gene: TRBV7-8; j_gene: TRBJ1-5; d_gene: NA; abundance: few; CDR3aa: CASSLASSSNQPQHF; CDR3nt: TGTGCCAGCAGCTTAGCAAGTTCTAGCAATCAGCCCCAGCATTTT
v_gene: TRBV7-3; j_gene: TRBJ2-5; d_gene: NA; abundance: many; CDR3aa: CASSAKTAMGLGTQYF; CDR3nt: TGTGCCAGCAGCGCCAAGACCGCTATGGGGTTAGGGACCCAGTACTTC
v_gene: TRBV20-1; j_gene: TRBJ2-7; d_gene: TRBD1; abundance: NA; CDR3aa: CSARDDGTGAYEQYF; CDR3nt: TGCAGTGCTAGAGATGACGGGACAGGGGCATACGAGCAGTACTTC
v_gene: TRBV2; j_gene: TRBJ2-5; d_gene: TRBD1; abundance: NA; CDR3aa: CASSPGTAPVQETQYF; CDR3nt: TGTGCCAGCAGTCCCGGGACAGCGCCGGTCCAAGAGACCCAGTACTTC
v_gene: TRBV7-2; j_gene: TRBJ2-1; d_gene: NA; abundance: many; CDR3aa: CASSISILYEQFF; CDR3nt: TGTGCCAGCAGCATTAGTATCCTTTATGAGCAGTTCTTC
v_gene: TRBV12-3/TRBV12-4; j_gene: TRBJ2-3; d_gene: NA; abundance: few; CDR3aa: CASSRTEDTQYF; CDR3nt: TGTGCCAGCAGCCGGACTGAGGATACGCAGTATTTT
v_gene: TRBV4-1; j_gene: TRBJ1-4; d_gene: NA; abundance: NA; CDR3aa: CASSQLTHGEKLFF; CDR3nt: TGCGCCAGCAGCCAACTGACTCACGGCGAAAAACTGTTTTTT
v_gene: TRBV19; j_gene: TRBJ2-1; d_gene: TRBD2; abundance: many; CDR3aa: CASSIDLSSGVHNEQFF; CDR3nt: TGTGCCAGTAGTATAGATCTATCTAGCGGGGTACACAATGAGCAGTTCTTC
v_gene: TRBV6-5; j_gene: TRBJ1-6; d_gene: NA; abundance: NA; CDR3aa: CASSYGQSSYNSPLHF; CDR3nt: TGTGCCAGCAGTTACGGGCAGAGCTCCTATAATTCACCCCTCCACTTT
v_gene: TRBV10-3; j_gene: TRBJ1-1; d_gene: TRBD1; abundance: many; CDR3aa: CAISGGQGIAEAFF; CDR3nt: TGTGCCATCAGTGGGGGACAGGGGATTGCGGAAGCTTTCTTT
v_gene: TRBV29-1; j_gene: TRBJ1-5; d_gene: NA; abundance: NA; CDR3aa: CSVGLSNQPQHF; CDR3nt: TGCAGCGTCGGATTAAGCAATCAGCCCCAGCATTTT
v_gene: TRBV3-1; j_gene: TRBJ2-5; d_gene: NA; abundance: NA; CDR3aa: CASSQDGRRETQYF; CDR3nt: TGTGCCAGCAGCCAAGACGGACGACGAGAGACCCAGTACTTC
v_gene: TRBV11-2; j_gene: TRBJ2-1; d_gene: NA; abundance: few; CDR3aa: CASSLVGGLHNEQFF; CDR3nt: TGTGCCAGCAGCTTAGTTGGAGGGCTCCACAATGAGCAGTTCTTC
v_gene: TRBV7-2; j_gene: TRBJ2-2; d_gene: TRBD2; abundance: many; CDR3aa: CASRITSGNGELFF; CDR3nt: TGTGCCAGCAGGATAACTAGCGGGAACGGGGAGCTGTTTTTT
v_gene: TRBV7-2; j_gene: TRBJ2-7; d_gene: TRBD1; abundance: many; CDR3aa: CASSLSEGQGFYEQYF; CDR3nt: TGTGCCAGCAGCTTATCCGAGGGACAGGGGTTCTACGAGCAGTACTTC
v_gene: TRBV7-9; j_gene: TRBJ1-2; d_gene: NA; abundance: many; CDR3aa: CASSLAPGPFYGYTF; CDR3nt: TGTGCCAGCAGCTTAGCGCCGGGGCCTTTCTATGGCTACACCTTC
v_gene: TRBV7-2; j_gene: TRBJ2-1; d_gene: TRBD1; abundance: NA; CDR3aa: CASSQGVHHYNEQFF; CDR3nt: TGTGCCAGCAGCCAGGGGGTCCACCACTACAATGAGCAGTTCTTC
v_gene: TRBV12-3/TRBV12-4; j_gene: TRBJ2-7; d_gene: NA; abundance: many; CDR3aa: CASSLREAYEQYF; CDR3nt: TGTGCCAGCAGTTTGAGGGAAGCTTACGAGCAGTACTTC
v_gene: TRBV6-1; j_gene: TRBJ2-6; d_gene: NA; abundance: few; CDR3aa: CAGLGGDGANVLTF; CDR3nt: TGTGCCGGATTGGGGGGTGATGGGGCCAACGTCCTGACTTTC
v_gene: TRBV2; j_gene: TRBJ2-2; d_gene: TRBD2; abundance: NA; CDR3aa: CASSESRLAANTGELFF; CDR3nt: TGTGCCAGCAGTGAATCACGACTAGCGGCGAACACCGGGGAGCTGTTTTTT
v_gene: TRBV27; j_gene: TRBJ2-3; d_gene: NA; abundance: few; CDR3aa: CASSSRSSLTDTQYF; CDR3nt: TGTGCCAGCAGCTCCCGGAGTAGTCTCACAGATACGCAGTATTTT
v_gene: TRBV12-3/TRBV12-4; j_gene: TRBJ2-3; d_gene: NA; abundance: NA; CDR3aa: CASSPQNTDTQYF; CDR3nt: TGTGCCAGCAGTCCTCAAAATACAGATACGCAGTATTTT
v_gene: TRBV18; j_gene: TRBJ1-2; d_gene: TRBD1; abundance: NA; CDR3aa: CASSPRDRGQASGYTF; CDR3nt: TGTGCCAGCTCACCACGGGACAGGGGGCAGGCATCTGGCTACACCTTC
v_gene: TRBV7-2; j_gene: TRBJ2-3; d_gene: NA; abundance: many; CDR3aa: CASSRGIRTDTQYF; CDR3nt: TGTGCCAGCAGCCGAGGGATACGCACAGATACGCAGTATTTT
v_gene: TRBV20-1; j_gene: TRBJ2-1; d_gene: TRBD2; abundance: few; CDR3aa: CSARSLPTSGSGHEQFF; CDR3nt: TGCAGTGCTAGGAGCCTTCCTACTAGCGGGAGTGGGCATGAGCAGTTCTTC
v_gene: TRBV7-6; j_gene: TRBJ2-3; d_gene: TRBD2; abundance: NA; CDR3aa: CASRNKAGGTDTQYF; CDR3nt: TGTGCCAGCAGGAATAAAGCGGGAGGCACAGATACGCAGTATTTT
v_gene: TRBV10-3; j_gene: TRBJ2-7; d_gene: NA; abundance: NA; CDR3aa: CASIKGQGRNEQYF; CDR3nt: TGTGCCTCCATAAAGGGGCAGGGCAGGAACGAGCAGTACTTC
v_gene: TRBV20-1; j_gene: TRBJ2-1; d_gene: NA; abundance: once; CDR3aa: CSAPRVGSYNEQFF; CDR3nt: TGCAGTGCTCCCCGTGTGGGTTCCTACAATGAGCAGTTCTTC
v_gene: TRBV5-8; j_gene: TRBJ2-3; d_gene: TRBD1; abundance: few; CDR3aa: CASSLETGVTDTQYF; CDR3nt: TGTGCCAGCAGCTTGGAAACAGGGGTGACGGATACGCAGTATTTT
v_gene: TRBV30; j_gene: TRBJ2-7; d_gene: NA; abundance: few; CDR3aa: CAWDGGRIYEQYF; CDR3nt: TGTGCCTGGGACGGGGGCAGAATCTACGAGCAGTACTTC
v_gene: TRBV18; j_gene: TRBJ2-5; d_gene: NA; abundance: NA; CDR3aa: CASSPRVQETQYF; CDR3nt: TGTGCCAGCTCACCACGAGTCCAAGAGACCCAGTACTTC
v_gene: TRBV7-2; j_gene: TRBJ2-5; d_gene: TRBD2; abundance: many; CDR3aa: CASSSGTSGRGETQYF; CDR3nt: TGTGCCAGCAGCTCCGGGACTAGCGGGAGGGGAGAGACCCAGTACTTC
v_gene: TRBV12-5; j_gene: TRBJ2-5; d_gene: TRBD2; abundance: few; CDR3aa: CASGPGLAGETQYF; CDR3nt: TGTGCTAGTGGCCCGGGACTAGCGGGAGAGACCCAGTACTTC
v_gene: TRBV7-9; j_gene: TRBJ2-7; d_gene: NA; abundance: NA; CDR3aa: CASSLGRAYEQYF; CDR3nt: TGTGCCAGCAGCTTGGGAAGGGCCTACGAGCAGTACTTC
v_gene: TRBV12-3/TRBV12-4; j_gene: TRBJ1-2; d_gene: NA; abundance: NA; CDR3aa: CASSLGRRPNYGYTF; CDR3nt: TGTGCCAGCAGTTTAGGAAGGAGACCTAACTATGGCTACACCTTC
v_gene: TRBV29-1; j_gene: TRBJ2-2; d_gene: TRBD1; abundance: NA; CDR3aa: CSARTGLGTGELFF; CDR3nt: TGCAGCGCCCGGACAGGACTGGGCACCGGGGAGCTGTTTTTT
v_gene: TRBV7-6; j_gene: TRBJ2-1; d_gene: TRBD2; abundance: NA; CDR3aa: CASSISEREYNEQFF; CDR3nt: TGTGCCAGCAGCATCTCCGAGCGGGAATACAATGAGCAGTTCTTC
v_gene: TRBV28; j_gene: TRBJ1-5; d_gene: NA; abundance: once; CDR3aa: CASSRRGGSLPQHF; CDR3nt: TGTGCCAGCAGTAGGCGGGGGGGAAGTTTACCCCAGCATTTT
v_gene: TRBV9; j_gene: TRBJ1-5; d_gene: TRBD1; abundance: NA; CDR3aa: CASSDEGAAPEAQHF; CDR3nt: TGTGCCAGCAGCGACGAGGGGGCAGCCCCCGAGGCCCAGCATTTT
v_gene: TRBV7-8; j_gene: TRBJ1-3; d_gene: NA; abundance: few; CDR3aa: CASSLESGDRTIYF; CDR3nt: TGTGCCAGCAGCTTAGAGTCAGGGGATCGGACCATATATTTT
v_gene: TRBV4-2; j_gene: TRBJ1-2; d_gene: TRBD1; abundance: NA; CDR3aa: CASSKTDRGYGYTF; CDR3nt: TGTGCCAGCAGCAAAACCGACAGGGGCTATGGCTACACCTTC
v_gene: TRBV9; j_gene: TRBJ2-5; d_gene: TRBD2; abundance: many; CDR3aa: CASSGASGSSETQYF; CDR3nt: TGTGCCAGCAGCGGGGCTAGCGGGAGTAGCGAGACCCAGTACTTC
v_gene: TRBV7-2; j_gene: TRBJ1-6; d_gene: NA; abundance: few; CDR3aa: CASSWGSNNSPLHF; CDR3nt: TGTGCCAGCAGCTGGGGGAGTAATAATTCACCCCTCCACTTT
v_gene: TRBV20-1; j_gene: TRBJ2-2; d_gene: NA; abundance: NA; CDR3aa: CSVSFANTGELFF; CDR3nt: TGCAGTGTGTCGTTCGCGAACACCGGGGAGCTGTTTTTT
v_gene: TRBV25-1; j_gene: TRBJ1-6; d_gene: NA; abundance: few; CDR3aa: CASSDEGPPLHF; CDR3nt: TGTGCCAGCAGTGACGAAGGTCCACCCCTCCACTTT
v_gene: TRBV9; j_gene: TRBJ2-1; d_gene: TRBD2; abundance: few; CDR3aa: CASSLTGLADNEQFF; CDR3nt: TGTGCCAGCAGCCTTACGGGACTAGCGGACAATGAGCAGTTCTTC
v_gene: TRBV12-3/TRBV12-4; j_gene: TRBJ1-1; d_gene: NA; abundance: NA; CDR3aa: CASSLAMGGAGNTEAFF; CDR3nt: TGTGCCAGCAGTTTAGCGATGGGGGGCGCGGGGAACACTGAAGCTTTCTTT
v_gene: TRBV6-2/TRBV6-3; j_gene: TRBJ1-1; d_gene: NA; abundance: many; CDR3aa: CASSYARMGGASEWRRETEAFF; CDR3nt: TGTGCCAGCAGTTACGCGCGTATGGGAGGCGCGTCCGAGTGGAGGAGGGAGACTGAAGCTTTCTTT